This T cell receptor beta chain was documented in a study of cytomegalovirus exposure and HLA in healthy donors. About the research overall: Findings of an earlier analysis included more than 90 million unique TCR beta sequences from 180 million or so T cells. General observations from the study: Rarity held for most TCR sequences, but there were some public TCRs that occurred in many donors. A few of the chains that were CMV-associated were confirmed in vitro to be specific for CMV antigens. Data from an earlier analysis indicated that most TCR beta V segments were productive either about 90% or about 30% of the time.

Vbeta (60) and Jbeta (13) primers were used in the PCR. Clones were sequenced by immunoSEQ multiplex PCR, and TCRdb holds only the in-frame ones, with some missing. The repertoire consists of about 170,000 clones, with 82% occurring once and the leading ten covering over 0.85%. This clone appeared once. No antigen is known for it. The CDR3 spans 14 residues. After removal of 5 bases from V and 4 bases from J, the junction contained 8 bases not matched to a gene. CDR1 and CDR2 from the germline V gene are MDHEN and SYDVKM. The TCR sequence derives from a girl aged 2-15 years in good health and CMV-seropositive. J is TRBJ2-7 and V is TRBV28; TRBD1 aligns across 7 bases. The sequencing input was PBMCs. CDR3 in amino acids: CASSPGTETYEQYF. CDR3 DNA: TGTGCCAGCAGTCCCGGGACAGAGACTTACGAGCAGTACTTC.